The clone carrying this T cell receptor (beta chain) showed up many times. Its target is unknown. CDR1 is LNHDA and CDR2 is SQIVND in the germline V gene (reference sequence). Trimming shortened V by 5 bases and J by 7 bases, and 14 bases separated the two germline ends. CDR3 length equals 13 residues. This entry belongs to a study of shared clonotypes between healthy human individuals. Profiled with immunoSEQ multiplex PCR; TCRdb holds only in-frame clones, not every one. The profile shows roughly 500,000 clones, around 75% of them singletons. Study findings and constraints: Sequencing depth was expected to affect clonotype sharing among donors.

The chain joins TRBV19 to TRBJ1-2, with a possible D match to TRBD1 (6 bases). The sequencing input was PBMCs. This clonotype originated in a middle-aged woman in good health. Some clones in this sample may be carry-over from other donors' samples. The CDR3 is CASSQGTPGGYTF. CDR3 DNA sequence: TGTGCCAGTAGTCAGGGGACACCTGGTGGCTACACCTTC.